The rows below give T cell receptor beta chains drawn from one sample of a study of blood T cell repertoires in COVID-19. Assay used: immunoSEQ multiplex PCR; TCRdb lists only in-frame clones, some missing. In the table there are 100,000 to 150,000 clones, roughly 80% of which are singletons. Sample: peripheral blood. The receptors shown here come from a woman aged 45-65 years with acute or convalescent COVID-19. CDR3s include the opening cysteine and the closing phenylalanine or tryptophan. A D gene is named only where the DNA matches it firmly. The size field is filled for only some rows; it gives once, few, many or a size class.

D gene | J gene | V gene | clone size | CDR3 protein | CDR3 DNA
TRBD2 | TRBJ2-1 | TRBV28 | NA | CASSFNDLAGDNEQFF | TGTGCCAGCAGTTTTAACGACCTAGCGGGGGACAATGAGCAGTTCTTC
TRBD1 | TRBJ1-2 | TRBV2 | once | CASRQGARGYTF | TGTGCCAGCAGGCAGGGGGCGCGGGGCTACACCTTC
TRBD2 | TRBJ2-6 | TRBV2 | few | CASRSREGGANVLTF | TGTGCCAGCCGGTCCCGGGAGGGGGGGGCCAACGTCCTGACTTTC
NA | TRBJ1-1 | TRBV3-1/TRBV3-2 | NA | CASSQLEGMNTEAFF | TGTGCCAGCAGCCAACTTGAGGGTATGAACACTGAAGCTTTCTTT
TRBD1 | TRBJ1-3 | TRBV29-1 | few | CSASRGPGNTIYF | TGCAGCGCCTCCAGGGGGCCCGGAAACACCATATATTTT
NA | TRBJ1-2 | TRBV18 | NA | CASSPPQGGNTF | TGTGCCAGCTCACCACCGCAGGGTGGCAACACCTTC
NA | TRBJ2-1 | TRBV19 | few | CASSTPTGRNYNEQFF | TGTGCCAGTAGCACCCCGACGGGGAGGAATTACAATGAGCAGTTCTTC
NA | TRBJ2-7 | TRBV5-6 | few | CASSQFEAYEQYF | TGTGCCAGCAGCCAGTTCGAAGCCTACGAGCAGTACTTC
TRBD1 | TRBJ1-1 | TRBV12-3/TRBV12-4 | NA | CASSLQGGTEAFF | TGTGCCAGCAGTTTGCAGGGGGGAACTGAAGCTTTCTTT
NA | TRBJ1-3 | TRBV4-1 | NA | CASSQHGARGDSGNTIYF | TGCGCCAGCAGCCAACATGGGGCCAGGGGCGACTCTGGAAACACCATATATTTT
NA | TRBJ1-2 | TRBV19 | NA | CATLSGLGYTF | TGTGCCACTCTTTCAGGGCTCGGCTACACCTTC
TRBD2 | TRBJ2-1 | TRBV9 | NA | CASPPPSGGEQFF | TGTGCCAGCCCCCCTCCTAGCGGCGGCGAGCAGTTCTTC